This is a list of T cell receptor beta chains from one sample in a study of shared clonotypes between healthy human individuals. This table comes from immunoSEQ multiplex PCR, and its TCRdb copy is limited to in-frame clones, with some not included. The repertoire includes 600,000 to 750,000 clones, approximately 72% of them detected once, and approximately 2% sits in the top ten. Sequenced material: memory CD4+ T cells sorted from blood. These receptors were taken from a woman in her 30s in good health. Both conserved end residues are part of each CDR3. D genes are given only for firm matches. Expanded clones get a size class; other rows say once, few or many, or leave the size out.

TRBV29-1,TRBJ1-5,14,.,.,TGCAGCGTTAGGACGGGAGGTAGCGATCAGCCCCAGCATTTT,CSVRTGGSDQPQHF
TRBV14,TRBJ2-1,17,.,.,TGTGCCAGCAGCCACCGAAGGGGACAAGCGCATTACAATGAGCAGTTCTTC,CASSHRRGQAHYNEQFF
TRBV20-1,TRBJ2-3,11,.,.,TGCAGTGCTAGAAAGATAGATACGCAGTATTTT,CSARKIDTQYF
TRBV29-1,TRBJ2-7,8,.,.,TGCAGCCCCTCCGAGCAGTACTTC,CSPSEQYF
TRBV7-8,TRBJ2-3,14,once,.,TGTGCCAGCAGTATCAGATGGGGCCCAGATACGCAGTATTTT,CASSIRWGPDTQYF
TRBV28,TRBJ1-2,13,.,.,TGTGCCAGCAGTTTAAGTCCCGTAAGCGGCTACACCTTC,CASSLSPVSGYTF
TRBV28,TRBJ1-5,14,few,.,TGTGCCAGTATTCCGGGACGGACGAATCAGCCCCAGCATTTT,CASIPGRTNQPQHF
TRBV19,TRBJ1-3,11,.,.,TGTGCCAGTAGTACTGGAAACACCATATATTTT,CASSTGNTIYF
TRBV14,TRBJ1-1,15,many,.,TGTGCCAGCAGCCAGGGGCCGTGGGGGGCCACTGAAGCTTTCTTT,CASSQGPWGATEAFF
TRBV15,TRBJ2-5,14,few,.,TGTGCCACCAGCAGAGCGGCGGGATCAGAGACCCAGTACTTC,CATSRAAGSETQYF
TRBV18,TRBJ2-7,13,once,TRBD1,TGTGCCAGCTCACGGGACAGGTACGGGGAGCAGTACTTC,CASSRDRYGEQYF
TRBV28,TRBJ2-7,15,.,.,TGTGCCAGCAGGACCGGCGCTACTAGCTCCTACGAGCAGTACTTC,CASRTGATSSYEQYF
TRBV6-1,TRBJ1-5,12,few,.,TGTGCCAGCAGTGAACGGAAGCAGCCCCAGCATTTT,CASSERKQPQHF
TRBV4-1,TRBJ2-5,16,.,TRBD2,TGCGCCAGCAGCCCCTCCTTTGGTAGCGGGGTAAAGACCCAGTACTTC,CASSPSFGSGVKTQYF
TRBV4-1,TRBJ2-5,13,.,.,TGCGCCAGCAGCCAGACGGAAGGAGAGACCCAGTACTTC,CASSQTEGETQYF
TRBV7-9,TRBJ2-1,13,.,.,TGTGCCAGCAGCACCACAGGGTTTACTGAGCAGTTCTTC,CASSTTGFTEQFF